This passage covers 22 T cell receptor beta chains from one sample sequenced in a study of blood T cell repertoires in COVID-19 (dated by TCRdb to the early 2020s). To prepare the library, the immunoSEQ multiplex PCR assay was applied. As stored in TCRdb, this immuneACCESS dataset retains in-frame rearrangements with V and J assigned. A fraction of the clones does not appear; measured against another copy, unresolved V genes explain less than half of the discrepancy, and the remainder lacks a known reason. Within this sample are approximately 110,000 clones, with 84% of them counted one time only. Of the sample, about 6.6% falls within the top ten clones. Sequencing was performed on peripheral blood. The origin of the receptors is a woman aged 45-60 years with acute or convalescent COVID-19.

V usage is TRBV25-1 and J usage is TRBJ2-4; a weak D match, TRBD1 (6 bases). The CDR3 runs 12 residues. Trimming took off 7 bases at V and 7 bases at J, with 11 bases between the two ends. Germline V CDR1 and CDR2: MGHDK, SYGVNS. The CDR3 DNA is TGTGCCAGCACGGGACAAAGGAACATTCAGTACTTC. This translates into CASTGQRNIQYF.

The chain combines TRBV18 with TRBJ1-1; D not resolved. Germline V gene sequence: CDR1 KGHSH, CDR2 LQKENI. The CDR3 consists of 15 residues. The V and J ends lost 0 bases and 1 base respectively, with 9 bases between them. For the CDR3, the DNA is TGTGCCAGCTCACCACCTGGGAGGGCGAACACTGAAGCTTTCTTT. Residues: CASSPPGRANTEAFF.

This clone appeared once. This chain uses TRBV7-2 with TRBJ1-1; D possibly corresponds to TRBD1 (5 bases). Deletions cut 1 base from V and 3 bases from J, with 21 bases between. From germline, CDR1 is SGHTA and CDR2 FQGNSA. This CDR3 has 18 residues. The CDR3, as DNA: TGTGCCAGCAGCTTAGTAGTGGGGACTCTACCCGGGGACACTGAAGCTTTCTTT. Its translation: CASSLVVGTLPGDTEAFF.

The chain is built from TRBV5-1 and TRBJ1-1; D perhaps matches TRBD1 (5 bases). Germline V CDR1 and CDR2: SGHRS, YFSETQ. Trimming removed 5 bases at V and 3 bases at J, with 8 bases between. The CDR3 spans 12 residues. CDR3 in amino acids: CASSRGYTEAFF. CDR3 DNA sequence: TGCGCCAGCAGTCGGGGGTACACTGAAGCTTTCTTT.

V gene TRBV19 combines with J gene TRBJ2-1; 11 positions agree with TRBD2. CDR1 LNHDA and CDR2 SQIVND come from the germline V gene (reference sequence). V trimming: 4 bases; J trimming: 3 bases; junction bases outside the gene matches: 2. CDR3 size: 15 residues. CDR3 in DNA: TGTGCCAGTAGTACTAGCGGGGGGATCTACAATGAGCAGTTCTTC. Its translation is CASSTSGGIYNEQFF.

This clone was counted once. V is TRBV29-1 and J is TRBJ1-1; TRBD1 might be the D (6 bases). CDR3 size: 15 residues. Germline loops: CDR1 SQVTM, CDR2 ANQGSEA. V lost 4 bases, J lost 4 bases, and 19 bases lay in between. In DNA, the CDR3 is TGCAGCGTTGGGGGGCCATTCCAGCCCAGCACTGAAGCTTTCTTT. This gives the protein CSVGGPFQPSTEAFF.

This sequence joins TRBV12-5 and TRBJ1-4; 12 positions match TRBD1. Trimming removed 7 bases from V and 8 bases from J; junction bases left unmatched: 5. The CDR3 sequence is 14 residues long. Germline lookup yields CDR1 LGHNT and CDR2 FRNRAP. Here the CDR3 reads CASAPGQGAEKLFF. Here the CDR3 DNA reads TGTGCTAGTGCCCCGGGACAGGGGGCGGAAAAACTGTTTTTT.

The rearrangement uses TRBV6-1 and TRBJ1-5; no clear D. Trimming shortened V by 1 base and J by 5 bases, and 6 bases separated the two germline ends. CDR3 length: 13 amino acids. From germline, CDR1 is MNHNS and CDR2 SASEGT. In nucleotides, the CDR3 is TGTGCCAGCAGTGAAGGTAGAGATCAGCCCCAGCATTTT. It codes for CASSEGRDQPQHF.

CDR3 sequence reads: CASWDRHTDTQYF. The CDR3 DNA sequence: TGTGCCAGCTGGGACAGACACACAGATACGCAGTATTTT. V usage is TRBV11-2 and J usage is TRBJ2-3; 7 nucleotides agree with TRBD1. CDR1 and CDR2 (germline): SGHAT, FQNNGV. The CDR3 is 13 residues long. V was pared by 8 bases and J by 2 bases, with 4 bases of the junction left unmatched. Combining the CDR3 with reference TRBV11-2 and TRBJ2-3 gives the whole variable domain EAGVAQSPRYKIIEKRQSVAFWCNPISGHATLYWYQQILGQGPKLLIQFQNNGVVDDSQLPKDRFSAERLKGVDSTLKIQPAKLEDSAVYLCASWDRHTDTQYFGPGTRLTVL.

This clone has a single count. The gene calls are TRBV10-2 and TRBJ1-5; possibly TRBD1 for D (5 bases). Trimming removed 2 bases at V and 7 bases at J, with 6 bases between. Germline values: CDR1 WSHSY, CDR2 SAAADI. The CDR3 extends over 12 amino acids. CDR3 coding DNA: TGCGCCAGCAGTGAGGGGGCCCAGCCCCAGCATTTT. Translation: CASSEGAQPQHF.

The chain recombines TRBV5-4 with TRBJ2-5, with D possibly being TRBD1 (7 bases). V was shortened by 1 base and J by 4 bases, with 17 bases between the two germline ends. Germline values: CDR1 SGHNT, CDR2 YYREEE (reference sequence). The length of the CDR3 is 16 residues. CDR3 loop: CASSLPGQGGGETQYF. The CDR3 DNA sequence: TGTGCCAGCAGCTTGCCTGGGCAGGGGGGCGGAGAGACCCAGTACTTC.

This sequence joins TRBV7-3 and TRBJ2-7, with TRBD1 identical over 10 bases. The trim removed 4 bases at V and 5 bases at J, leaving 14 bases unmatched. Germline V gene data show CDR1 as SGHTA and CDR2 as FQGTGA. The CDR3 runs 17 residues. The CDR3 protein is CASSSSFPGQGYNEQYF. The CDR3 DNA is TGTGCCAGCAGCTCCAGTTTCCCGGGACAGGGGTACAACGAGCAGTACTTC.

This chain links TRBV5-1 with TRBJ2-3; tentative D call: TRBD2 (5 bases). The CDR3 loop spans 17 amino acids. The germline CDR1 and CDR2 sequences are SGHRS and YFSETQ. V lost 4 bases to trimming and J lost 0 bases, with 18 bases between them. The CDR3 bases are TGCGCCAGCAGCCTCGGAGGCCGGCCCACGAGCACAGATACGCAGTATTTT. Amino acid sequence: CASSLGGRPTSTDTQYF.

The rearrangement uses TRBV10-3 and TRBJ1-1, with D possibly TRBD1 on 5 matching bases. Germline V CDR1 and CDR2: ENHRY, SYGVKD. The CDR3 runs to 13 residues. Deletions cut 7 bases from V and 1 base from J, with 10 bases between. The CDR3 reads CAITPGSNTEAFF. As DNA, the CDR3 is TGTGCCATCACCCCAGGGTCGAACACTGAAGCTTTCTTT.

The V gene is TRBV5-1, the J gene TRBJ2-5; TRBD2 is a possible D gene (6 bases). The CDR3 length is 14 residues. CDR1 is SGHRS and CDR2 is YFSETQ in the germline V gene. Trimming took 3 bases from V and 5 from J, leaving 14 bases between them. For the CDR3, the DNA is TGCGCCAGCAGCTCGGGACTGGAGGTGGAGACCCAGTACTTC. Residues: CASSSGLEVETQYF.

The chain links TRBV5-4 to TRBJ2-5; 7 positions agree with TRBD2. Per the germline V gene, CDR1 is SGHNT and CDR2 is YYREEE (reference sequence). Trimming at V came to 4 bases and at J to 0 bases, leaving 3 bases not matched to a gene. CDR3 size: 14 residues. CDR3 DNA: TGTGCCAGCAGCCTGGGGACTAACCAAGAGACCCAGTACTTC. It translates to CASSLGTNQETQYF.

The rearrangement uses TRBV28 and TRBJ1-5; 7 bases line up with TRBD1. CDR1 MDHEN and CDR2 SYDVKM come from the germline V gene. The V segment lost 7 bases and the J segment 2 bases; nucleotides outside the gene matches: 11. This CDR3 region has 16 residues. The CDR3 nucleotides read TGTGCCAGCATCAAGGGGGCAGGGAGTCGCAATCAGCCCCAGCATTTT. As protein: CASIKGAGSRNQPQHF.

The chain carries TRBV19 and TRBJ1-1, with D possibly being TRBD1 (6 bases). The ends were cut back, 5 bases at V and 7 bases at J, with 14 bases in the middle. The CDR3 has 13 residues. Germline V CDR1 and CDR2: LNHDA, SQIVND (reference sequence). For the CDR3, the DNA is TGTGCCAGTAGTCCCCGGGACACCGATGAAGCTTTCTTT. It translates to CASSPRDTDEAFF.

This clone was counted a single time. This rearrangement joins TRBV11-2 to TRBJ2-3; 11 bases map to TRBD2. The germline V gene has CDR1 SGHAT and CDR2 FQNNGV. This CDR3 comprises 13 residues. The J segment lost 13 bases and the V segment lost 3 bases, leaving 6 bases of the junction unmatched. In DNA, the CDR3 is TGTGCCAGCAGCTTCACTAGCGGGGGAAAGGAGTATTTT. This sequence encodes CASSFTSGGKEYF. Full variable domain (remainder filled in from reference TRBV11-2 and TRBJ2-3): EAGVAQSPRYKIIEKRQSVAFWCNPISGHATLYWYQQILGQGPKLLIQFQNNGVVDDSQLPKDRFSAERLKGVDSTLKIQPAKLEDSAVYLCASSFTSGGKEYFGPGTRLTVL.

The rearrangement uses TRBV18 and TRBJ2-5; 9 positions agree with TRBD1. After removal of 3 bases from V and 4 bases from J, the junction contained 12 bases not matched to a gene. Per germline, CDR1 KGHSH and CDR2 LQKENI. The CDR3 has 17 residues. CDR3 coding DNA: TGTGCCAGCTCACCGGGATCGCGGGGGACAGGGATAGAGACCCAGTACTTC. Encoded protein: CASSPGSRGTGIETQYF.

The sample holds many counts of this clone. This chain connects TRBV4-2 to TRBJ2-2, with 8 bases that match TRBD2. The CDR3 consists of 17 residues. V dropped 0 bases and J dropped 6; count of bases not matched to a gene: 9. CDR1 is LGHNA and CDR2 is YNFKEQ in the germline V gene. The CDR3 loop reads CASSQDWAGGASGELFF. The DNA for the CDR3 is TGTGCCAGCAGCCAAGATTGGGCCGGGGGGGCCTCCGGGGAGCTGTTTTTT.

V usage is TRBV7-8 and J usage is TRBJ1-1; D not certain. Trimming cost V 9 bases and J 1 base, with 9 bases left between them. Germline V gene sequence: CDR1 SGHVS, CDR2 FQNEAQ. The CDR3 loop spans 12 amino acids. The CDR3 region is CASRRGNTEAFF. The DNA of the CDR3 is TGTGCCAGTCGGCGGGGGAACACTGAAGCTTTCTTT.